The text below deals with one T cell receptor beta chain. These data come from a study of blood T cell repertoires in COVID-19. V dropped 6 bases and J dropped 7 bases, with 15 bases sitting between them. The CDR3 covers 14 residues. Germline CDR1 and CDR2: MNHEY and SVGAGI. Seattle's enrolled individuals joined amid active infection and were then monitored longitudinally. In the study's own analysis: Reference gene primers were amplified, and this amplification served to estimate nucleated cell counts. Clones were read by immunoSEQ multiplex PCR, and TCRdb kept only the in-frame ones, dropping some. The V and J calls and clone size are taken from that table; D and trimming were inferred from the DNA. The sample has 100,000 to 150,000 clones, more than 85% seen once; the top ten hold approximately 4.5%.

Input material: peripheral blood. This receptor was taken from a man in his 60s with COVID-19, enrolled during active disease. This chain uses TRBV6-5 with TRBJ1-4, with D tentatively TRBD1 (5 bases). The CDR3 spells CASSYSGWGEKLFF. CDR3 DNA sequence: TGTGCCAGCAGCTATTCAGGGTGGGGTGAAAAACTGTTTTTT.